A selection of T cell receptor beta chains follows, all from one sample in a study of T cell repertoires in cytomegalovirus infection. TCRdb processed the reads anew with MiXCR; each CDR3 protein has one entry. The sample consists of 200,000 to 250,000 distinct CDR3 sequences, about 38% of them appearing once. For these receptors, no antigen is known. The source was CD8+ T cells from cultured PBMCs, collected from culture after CMV antigen stimulation. The receptors here all came from a human donor in good health (CMV status not recorded). Some clones in this sample may be carry-over from other donors' samples. The CDR3 runs from the conserved cysteine through the conserved F or W. A D gene is named only where the DNA matches it firmly. The size of a clone is reported for some rows only, either as once, few or many, or as a class for expanded clones.

TRBJ2-3 | TRBD2 | TRBV7-6 | NA | CASSPRLGGSALSYPPNTDTQYF | TGTGCCAGCAGCCCGAGATTGGGGGGGAGCGCTTTATCCTACCCACCAAACACAGATACGCAGTATTTT
TRBJ1-4 | TRBD1 | TRBV7-8 | NA | CASSTQETGVTNEKLFF | TGTGCCAGCAGTACACAAGAGACAGGGGTGACTAATGAAAAACTGTTTTTT
TRBJ1-5 | NA | TRBV5-6 | NA | CASSGTGGYQHF | TGTGCCAGCAGCGGTACAGGAGGATACCAGCATTTT
TRBJ2-7 | NA | TRBV7-9 | few | CASIPGSSSYEQYF | TGTGCCAGCATCCCGGGCTCTAGCTCCTACGAGCAGTACTTC
TRBJ2-5 | NA | TRBV4-1 | NA | CASSDRQETQYF | TGCGCCAGCAGCGATAGGCAAGAGACCCAGTACTTC
TRBJ2-1 | NA | TRBV20-1 | few | CSARPTDRSYNEQFF | TGCAGTGCCAGGCCGACGGACCGTTCTTACAATGAGCAGTTCTTC
TRBJ2-1 | NA | TRBV12-3/TRBV12-4 | NA | CASSLMGTDTRNEQFF | TGTGCCAGCAGTCTCATGGGAACTGACACACGGAATGAGCAGTTCTTC
TRBJ2-3 | TRBD1 | TRBV19 | once | CASSIRDRVLDTQYF | TGTGCCAGTAGTATCCGGGACAGGGTACTAGATACGCAGTATTTT
TRBJ2-2 | NA | TRBV6-5 | many | CASSYSGSSSTGELFF | TGTGCCAGCAGTTACTCGGGGAGTTCGAGCACCGGGGAGCTGTTTTTT
TRBJ2-5 | NA | TRBV7-8 | NA | CASSYTSSQETQYF | TGTGCCAGCAGCTATACTAGTTCCCAAGAGACCCAGTACTTC
TRBJ1-5 | NA | TRBV19 | few | CASSIRPRDGGNQPQHF | TGTGCCAGTAGTATAAGGCCTCGGGACGGAGGGAATCAGCCCCAGCATTTT
TRBJ2-1 | NA | TRBV27 | NA | CASSLWTNEQFF | TGTGCCAGCAGTTTATGGACAAACGAGCAGTTCTTC
TRBJ2-7 | NA | TRBV7-6 | NA | CASSAAHALSYEQYF | TGTGCCAGCAGCGCTGCCCACGCCCTCTCCTACGAGCAGTACTTC
TRBJ2-1 | TRBD2 | TRBV20-1 | NA | CSARGAGAAYNEQFF | TGCAGTGCTAGAGGTGCGGGAGCTGCCTACAATGAGCAGTTCTTC
TRBJ2-7 | NA | TRBV27 | NA | CASSTREGHLSYEQYF | TGTGCCAGCAGTACGCGAGAGGGGCACCTCTCCTACGAGCAGTACTTC
TRBJ2-3 | NA | TRBV7-6 | NA | CASSPGLTQLTDTQYF | TGTGCCAGCAGCCCTGGGCTGACCCAACTCACAGATACGCAGTATTTT